The 16 T cell receptor beta chains below all came from one sample that was sequenced in a study of regulatory T cells in long-lasting Graves disease. Regarding time point: newly diagnosed GD, antithyroid drugs for less than 3 months. Making the TCR library involved RNA that had been extracted from PBMCs. Researchers made TCR beta libraries by using iRepertoire HTBI primers and running Arm-PCR on CDR3 regions. MiXCR, applied by TCRdb to the multiplex PCR reads, yields one record per CDR3 protein. The sample has about 540,000 distinct CDR3 sequences; around an eighth are singletons. The same data also went into a second study, on T cells in Graves' hyperthyroidism and ophthalmopathy.

The sample was peripheral blood mononuclear cells (PBMCs), taken at new diagnosis, from a patient treated with antithyroid drugs. The receptor set was obtained from a man under 40 with Graves disease.

This clonotype has a count of ten or more. This chain connects TRBV12-3 or TRBV12-4 to TRBJ2-7; weak D call: TRBD1 (5 bases). The ends were cut back, 6 bases at V and 4 bases at J, with 16 bases in the middle. This CDR3 contains 14 residues. CDR3 nucleotides: TGTGCCAGCAGCCAGGGTGCCCTAAATTACGAGCAGTACTTC. This gives the protein CASSQGALNYEQYF.

This clonotype turned up a few times. This chain uses TRBV7-9 with TRBJ2-4; D gene ambiguous. The CDR3 loop spans 15 amino acids. Trimming shortened V by 2 bases and J by 0 bases, and 8 bases separated the two germline ends. Germline V gene lookup returns CDR1 SEHNR and CDR2 FQNEAQ (reference sequence). CDR3 sequence reads: CASSLSSIAKNIQYF. In DNA form, the CDR3 reads TGTGCCAGCAGCTTAAGTTCAATAGCCAAAAACATTCAGTACTTC.

This clonotype has a count of ten or more. The chain is built from TRBV5-1 and TRBJ2-3; TRBD1 agrees at 7 bases. V was pared by 2 bases and J by 2 bases, with 2 bases of the junction left unmatched. The germline V gene has CDR1 SGHRS and CDR2 YFSETQ. The CDR3 runs 14 residues. The CDR3 sequence is CASSFGQDTDTQYF. CDR3 coding DNA: TGCGCCAGCAGCTTCGGACAGGACACAGATACGCAGTATTTT.

This clonotype showed up many times. The J gene is TRBJ2-3, the V gene TRBV27; D ambiguous. There are 14 residues in the CDR3. Germline lookup yields CDR1 MNHEY and CDR2 SMNVEV (reference sequence). V lost 5 bases to trimming and J lost 0 bases, with 9 bases between them. This chain's CDR3 is CASSRESSTDTQYF. In DNA, the CDR3 is TGTGCCAGCAGTAGGGAAAGTAGCACAGATACGCAGTATTTT.

J is TRBJ2-3 and V is TRBV4-1, with D maybe TRBD1 (6 bases). Trimming cost V 2 bases and J 2 bases, with 8 bases left between them. CDR1 is MGHRA, CDR2 YSYEKL, per germline. The CDR3 extends over 14 amino acids. The CDR3 nucleotides read TGCGCCAGCAGCCAAAGGGGGACCACAGATACGCAGTATTTT. It yields the protein CASSQRGTTDTQYF.

This clonotype was seen many times. The chain combines TRBV24-1 with TRBJ2-5; 9 bases are shared with TRBD1. J was trimmed by 2 bases and V by 2 bases; bases with no gene match: 2. Germline lookup yields CDR1 KGHDR and CDR2 SFDVKD. The CDR3 consists of 15 residues. CDR3 coding DNA: TGTGCCACCAGTGATTCCGGACAGGGGCAAGAGACCCAGTACTTC. Translation gives CATSDSGQGQETQYF.

Ten or more counts support this clonotype. The V and J genes are TRBV12-5 and TRBJ2-5, with D hard to call. This CDR3 contains 17 residues. In germline, CDR1 is LGHNT, CDR2 FRNRAP. V dropped 1 base and J dropped 4 bases, with 19 bases sitting between them. CDR3 nucleotide sequence: TGTGCTAGTGGTTTGGGGAGTGGCATCCTCCCGACAGAGACCCAGTACTTC. Amino acid sequence: CASGLGSGILPTETQYF.

The chain combines TRBV7-9 with TRBJ2-5; D is undetermined. CDR1 and CDR2 (germline): SEHNR, FQNEAQ (reference sequence). There are 15 residues in the CDR3. The V end was cut by 6 bases, the J end by 3 bases, with 17 bases between. The chain's CDR3 is CASRFVVWQEETQYF. In DNA form, the CDR3 reads TGTGCCAGCAGATTCGTCGTATGGCAGGAAGAGACCCAGTACTTC. The full variable domain, in which reference TRBV7-9 and TRBJ2-5 provide the parts outside the CDR3, is DTGVSQNPRHKITKRGQNVTFRCDPISEHNRLYWYRQTLGQGPEFLTYFQNEAQLEKSRLLSDRFSAERPKGSFSTLEIQRTEQGDSAMYLCASRFVVWQEETQYFGPGTRLLVL.

This clonotype was counted ten times or more. J is TRBJ2-4 and V is TRBV12-3 or TRBV12-4, with 7 bases matching TRBD2. Losses at the gene ends were 6 bases for V and 9 bases for J; bases not matched to a gene: 11. CDR3 length: 14 residues. The CDR3 DNA sequence: TGTGCCAGCAGCCCGGACCTAGGGAGGGGCATTCAGTACTTC. Its translation: CASSPDLGRGIQYF.

This clonotype has ten or more counts. The chain has TRBV18 and TRBJ2-3, with 10 bases matching TRBD2. The J segment lost 3 bases and the V segment lost 3 bases, leaving 9 bases of the junction unmatched. Germline V lookup: CDR1 KGHSH, CDR2 LQKENI. This CDR3 is built from 17 residues. The DNA for the CDR3 is TGTGCCAGCTCACCCGCCCCTAGCGGGAGTTGGACAGATACGCAGTATTTT. Translating it yields CASSPAPSGSWTDTQYF.

This clonotype was detected a few times. The chain joins TRBV6-5 to TRBJ2-2, with 11 bases identical to TRBD2. V lost 0 bases and J lost 7; bases outside the gene matches: 4. Germline-derived CDR1 and CDR2 are MNHEY and SVGAGI. The CDR3 totals 16 residues. CDR3 DNA: TGTGCCAGCAGTTACTCGAGGCTAGCGGGAGGCGGGGAGCTGTTTTTT. It is translated as CASSYSRLAGGGELFF.

In its sample, this clonotype was seen many times. CDR3: CSAFKNTEAFF. CDR3 nucleotides: TGCAGTGCTTTCAAGAACACTGAAGCTTTCTTT. The rearrangement joins TRBV20-1 to TRBJ1-1; D unclear. V was pared by 5 bases and J by 1 base, with 5 bases between. This CDR3 contains 11 residues. In germline, CDR1 is DFQATT, CDR2 SNEGSKA (reference sequence).

Of note for this clonotype: A much larger clone lies one base from this, so it may be a read error. This sequence joins TRBV7-9 and TRBJ2-3; 7 nucleotides match TRBD1. Per the germline V gene, CDR1 is SEHNR and CDR2 is FQNEAQ (reference sequence). This CDR3 has 15 residues. The trim removed 6 bases at V and 2 bases at J, leaving 8 bases unmatched. The CDR3 nucleotides read TGTGCCAGCAGACGCCGGGACAGAGACACAGATACGCAGTATTTT. It translates to CASRRRDRDTDTQYF.

As for this clonotype: A far more abundant clone sits one base away, making this likely a read error. The chain employs TRBV11-2 and TRBJ2-1; D ambiguous. CDR1 is SGHAT and CDR2 is FQNNGV in the germline V gene. The length of the CDR3 is 12 residues. CDR3 nucleotides: TGTGCCAGCAGTTTGAGGAACAATAAGCAGTTCTTC. Protein: CASSLRNNKQFF.

This sequence joins TRBV6-2 or TRBV6-3 and TRBJ1-6; 11 bases are shared with TRBD1. V shed 2 bases, J shed 6 bases, and the junction held 6 bases outside the gene matches. Germline V CDR1 and CDR2: MNHEY, SVGEGT. This CDR3 spans 17 amino acids. As DNA, the CDR3 is TGTGCCAGCAGTTACACCGGGACAGGGGGGGGTAATTCACCCCTCCACTTT. Residues: CASSYTGTGGGNSPLHF.

Worth noting for this clonotype: A junction boundary mismatches the germline segment, possibly from a read error. This rearrangement joins TRBV20-1 to TRBJ2-1; 8 bases line up with TRBD2. Per the germline V gene, CDR1 is DFQATT and CDR2 is SNEGSKA (reference sequence). The CDR3 length is 16 residues. CDR3 coding DNA: TGCAGTGCTAGGGGCTTTCTAGCGGGTTCTTACAATGAGCAATTCTTC. Residues: CSARGFLAGSYNEQFF.